The rows below give T cell receptor beta chains drawn from one sample of a study of identical twins. From the 5' RACE reads, TCRdb called clonotypes with MiXCR, one entry per CDR3 protein. Among about 660,000 distinct CDR3 sequences listed, 8.5% to 9.5% were seen once. This sample also belongs to another study, concerning yellow fever vaccine responses in identical twins.

Sequencing input: PBMCs. These receptors came from a woman aged 18-35 years in good health. Each CDR3 is given with its conserved first and last residue.

J gene: TRBJ2-1
V gene: TRBV10-3
CDR3 protein: CAIRLPSDEQFF

J gene: TRBJ2-6
V gene: TRBV6-1
CDR3 protein: CASRLSGANVLTF

J gene: TRBJ2-3
V gene: TRBV10-3
CDR3 protein: CAIEGTGTDTQYF

J gene: TRBJ2-5
V gene: TRBV6-1
CDR3 protein: CASRPAGGPQETQYF

J gene: TRBJ2-7
V gene: TRBV20-1
CDR3 protein: CSARAGTGGRYEQYF

J gene: TRBJ2-7
V gene: TRBV7-2
CDR3 protein: CASSVTSGVLYEQYF

J gene: TRBJ1-1
V gene: TRBV15
CDR3 protein: CATSRARRETEAFF

J gene: TRBJ1-1
V gene: TRBV6-6
CDR3 protein: CASIGSMNTEAFF

J gene: TRBJ1-4
V gene: TRBV19
CDR3 protein: CASLEQGDEKLFF

J gene: TRBJ2-7
V gene: TRBV29-1
CDR3 protein: CSVVTGGRYEQYF

J gene: TRBJ2-1
V gene: TRBV6-5
CDR3 protein: CASSSPTGGRGNEQFF

J gene: TRBJ1-1
V gene: TRBV4-2
CDR3 protein: CASSQVLTNTEAFF

J gene: TRBJ2-1
V gene: TRBV30
CDR3 protein: CAWGPGTVSNEQFF

J gene: TRBJ2-7
V gene: TRBV3-1
CDR3 protein: CASSQTGPQAQGEQYF

J gene: TRBJ2-3
V gene: TRBV3-1
CDR3 protein: CASSHLTTDTQYF

J gene: TRBJ2-1
V gene: TRBV20-1
CDR3 protein: CSARAAGGRGSYNEQFF